This T cell receptor (beta chain) was sequenced in a study of chemoradiotherapy in HPV16-positive cancers. Across the study: Candidate HPV-specific T-cell clones and common TCR motifs came from functional assays in a couple of HPV16-positive patients.

Profiled with immunoSEQ multiplex PCR; TCRdb holds only in-frame clones, not every one. The table includes about 1,900 clones, around three quarters detected once. Details on this clone: The antigen is unknown.

Overall study findings and caveats: For HPV16-positive patients, expanding HPV-responsive T cells associated with longer recurrence-free survival.

Source: tumor tissue, taken from a patient who underwent chemoradiotherapy. This clonotype originated in a human donor with HPV-associated anogenital cancer.

CDR3 sequence (DNA): TGTGCCAGCAGTCGGACGGCCGGGAGCAATCAGCCCCAGCATTTT. Protein product: CASSRTAGSNQPQHF. The chain links TRBV6-5 to TRBJ1-5; D is undetermined. This CDR3 is 15 amino acids long. V dropped 5 bases and J dropped 1 base, with 12 bases sitting between them. The germline gives CDR1 MNHEY, CDR2 SVGAGI.